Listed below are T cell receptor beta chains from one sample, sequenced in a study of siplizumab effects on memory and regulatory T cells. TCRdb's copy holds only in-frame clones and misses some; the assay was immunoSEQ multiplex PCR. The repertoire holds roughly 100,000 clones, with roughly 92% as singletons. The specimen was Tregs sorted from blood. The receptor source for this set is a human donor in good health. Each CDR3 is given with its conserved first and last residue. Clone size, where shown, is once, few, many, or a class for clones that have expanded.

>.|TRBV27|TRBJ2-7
CASSLSTREAYEQYF
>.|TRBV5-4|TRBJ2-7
CASSLAGRGGEQYF
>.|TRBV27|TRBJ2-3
CASSLTGRTDTQYF
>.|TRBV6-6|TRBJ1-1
CACVRVVNTEAFF
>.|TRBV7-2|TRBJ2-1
CASSSGLAVANGQFF
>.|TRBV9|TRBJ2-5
CASSVALAGGILETQYF
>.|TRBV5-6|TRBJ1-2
CASSLPRAYGYTF
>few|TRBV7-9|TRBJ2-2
CASSLGRDTGELFF
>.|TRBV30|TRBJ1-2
CASPPDSGNYGYTF
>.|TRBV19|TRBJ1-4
CASSARGQGAGTNEKLFF
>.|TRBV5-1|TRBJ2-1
CASSPGTAPEQFF
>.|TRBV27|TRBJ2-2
CASSDLSSGGRNGELFF
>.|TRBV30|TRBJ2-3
CARSSGRSPPGDTQYF
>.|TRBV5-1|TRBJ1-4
CASSSGTAREKLFF
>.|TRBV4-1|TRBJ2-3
CASSHQTGGRGDTQYF
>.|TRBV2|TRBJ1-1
CASTTGVVAFF
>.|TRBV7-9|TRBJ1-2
CASSLGVRGWSGYTF
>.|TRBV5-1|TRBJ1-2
CASSLVPGSGYTF
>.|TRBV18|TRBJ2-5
CASSPLASGRETQYF
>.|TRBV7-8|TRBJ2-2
CASSLVPGELFF
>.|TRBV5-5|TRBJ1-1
CASSLVPRAPEAFF
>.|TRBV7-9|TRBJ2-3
CASSPGGGRTDTQYF
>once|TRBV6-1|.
CASTRHDYEQYF
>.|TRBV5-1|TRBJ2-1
CASSLAGTNEQFF
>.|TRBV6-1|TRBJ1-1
CASSLRVDTEAFF
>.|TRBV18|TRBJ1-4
CASSPVRGPISEKLFF
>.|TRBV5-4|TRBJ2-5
CASSFWGLETQYF